The next 8 T cell receptor beta chains were all read from a single sample in a study of shared clonotypes between healthy human individuals. Repertoires were generated with immunoSEQ multiplex PCR, while TCRdb's copy carries only in-frame clones and drops some. The sample includes 630,000 or so clones, roughly 98% of them seen just once. In the naive CD8 group, cells lacked CD45RO and were positively selected for CCR7, so terminally differentiated effector memory CD45RA+ cells were left out. The sequencing sample was made of naive CD8+ T cells sorted from blood. Receptor source: a man aged 30 to 45 in good health.

The chain has TRBV7-6 and TRBJ2-6; 7 positions agree with TRBD1. The junction had 6 bases not matched to a gene; V was cut back by 5 bases and J by 2 bases. The CDR3 runs to 16 residues. Germline CDR1 and CDR2: SGHVS and FNYEAQ. This CDR3 is CASSSPGQPGANVLTF. The CDR3, as DNA: TGTGCCAGCAGCAGCCCGGGACAGCCTGGGGCCAACGTCCTGACTTTC.

This chain links TRBV13 with TRBJ2-1, with 8 bases fitting TRBD2. J was trimmed by 8 bases and V by 6 bases; bases with no gene match: 15. The CDR3 has 16 amino acids. Germline V CDR1 and CDR2: PRHDT, FYEKMQ (reference sequence). The CDR3 sequence: CASSNVGLAGRYEQFF. In nucleotides, the CDR3 is TGTGCCAGCAGTAACGTGGGGCTAGCGGGTAGGTATGAGCAGTTCTTC.

The CDR3 DNA sequence: TGTGCCAGCAGCAACAACTCTGGGGCCAACGTCCTGACTTTC. Its translation is CASSNNSGANVLTF. This sequence joins TRBV27 and TRBJ2-6; D call uncertain. The CDR3 loop spans 14 amino acids. The V end lost 6 bases, the J end lost 0 bases, and 6 bases lay between the germline ends. The V gene's germline CDR1 is MNHEY and CDR2 SMNVEV (reference sequence).

The rearrangement links TRBV20-1 to TRBJ1-1; 7 bases are a match to TRBD1. Germline values: CDR1 DFQATT, CDR2 SNEGSKA (reference sequence). The trim removed 5 bases at V and 11 bases at J, leaving 8 bases unmatched. The CDR3 contains 11 residues. The CDR3 loop reads CSAGQETPAFF. The CDR3 nucleotides are TGCAGTGCTGGACAGGAGACGCCGGCTTTCTTT.

The chain carries TRBV4-2 and TRBJ2-7; unclear D gene. The CDR3 has 13 residues. Germline V gives CDR1 LGHNA, CDR2 YNFKEQ. Trimming took 1 base from V and 4 from J, leaving 8 bases between them. The CDR3 DNA reads TGTGCCAGCAGCCAAGCCAAAGGATACGAGCAGTACTTC. It encodes CASSQAKGYEQYF.

The genes are TRBV13 and TRBJ1-4; the D is unclear. V was pared by 0 bases and J by 8 bases, with 4 bases between. Germline assignment: CDR1 PRHDT and CDR2 FYEKMQ (reference sequence). The CDR3 consists of 12 residues. This CDR3 is CASSLGFEKLFF. The CDR3 DNA reads as TGTGCCAGCAGCTTAGGGTTCGAAAAACTGTTTTTT.

This clone was counted a single time. V and J are TRBV27 and TRBJ2-5, with 7 positions matching TRBD1. Germline V lookup: CDR1 MNHEY, CDR2 SMNVEV (reference sequence). This CDR3 has 14 amino acids. J lost 3 bases, V lost 5 bases, and 6 bases had no gene match. The CDR3 loop is CASSSTGAEETQYF. CDR3 DNA: TGTGCCAGCAGTAGTACAGGGGCCGAAGAGACCCAGTACTTC.

V is TRBV27 and J is TRBJ2-1; 7 bases align to TRBD2. V shed 4 bases and J 6 bases; nucleotides not matched to a gene: 9. Germline CDR1 is MNHEY and CDR2 is SMNVEV (reference sequence). This CDR3 is 15 amino acids long. The CDR3 DNA is TGTGCCAGCAGTTGGACTAGGACGCCCCTCAATGAGCAGTTCTTC. This sequence encodes CASSWTRTPLNEQFF.